This TCR beta chain emerged from a study of identical twins. Comment on this clonotype: What it recognizes is unknown.

TCRdb reprocessed the 5' RACE reads with MiXCR, giving one entry per CDR3 protein. The sample holds 450,000 to 600,000 distinct CDR3 sequences, approximately 20% seen once. The study's findings and limits: Sequences that were out-of-frame, alpha and twin-shared displayed an excess of low generation probability. Abundant beta clonotypes from cord blood had fewer insertions, unlike memory repertoires, which showed none.

Only healthy Caucasians were enrolled as donors. A further study also used this sample, focusing on yellow fever vaccine responses in identical twins. That paper states: After vaccination, twins' T cell response reportedly seemed partly convergent, partly personalized.

This clonotype originated in a woman younger than 30 in good health. The material sequenced was CD4+ T cells sorted from blood.

The CDR3: CASIPGGYTGNEQFF. Here the CDR3 DNA reads TGTGCCAGCATTCCGGGGGGTTACACTGGCAATGAGCAGTTCTTC. The rearrangement joins TRBV2 to TRBJ2-1; 7 bases match TRBD2. CDR1 is SNHLY, CDR2 FYNNEI, per germline. J gave up 6 bases and V 7 bases, and 12 bases lay outside the gene matches. The CDR3 runs to 15 residues. The full variable domain, in which reference TRBV2 and TRBJ2-1 provide the parts outside the CDR3, is EPEVTQTPSHQVTQMGQEVILRCVPISNHLYFYWYRQILGQKVEFLVSFYNNEISEKSEIFDDQFSVERPDGSNFTLKIRSTKLEDSAMYFCASIPGGYTGNEQFFGPGTRLTVL.